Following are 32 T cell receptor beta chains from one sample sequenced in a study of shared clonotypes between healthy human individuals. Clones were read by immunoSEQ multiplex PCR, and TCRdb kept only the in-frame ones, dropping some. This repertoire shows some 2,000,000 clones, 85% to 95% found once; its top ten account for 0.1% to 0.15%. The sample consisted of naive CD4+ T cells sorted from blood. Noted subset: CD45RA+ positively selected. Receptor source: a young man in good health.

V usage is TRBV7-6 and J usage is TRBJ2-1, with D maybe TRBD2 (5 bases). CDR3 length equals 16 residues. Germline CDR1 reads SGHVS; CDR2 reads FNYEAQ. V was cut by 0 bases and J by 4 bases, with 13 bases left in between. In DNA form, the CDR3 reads TGTGCCAGCAGCTTAGCGGTTCGGGATCGATACAATGAGCAGTTCTTC. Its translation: CASSLAVRDRYNEQFF.

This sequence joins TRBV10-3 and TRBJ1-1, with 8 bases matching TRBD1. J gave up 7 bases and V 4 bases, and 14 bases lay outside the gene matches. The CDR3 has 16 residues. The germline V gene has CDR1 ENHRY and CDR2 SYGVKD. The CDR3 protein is CAISGTGKGGVREAFF. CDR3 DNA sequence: TGTGCCATCAGTGGGACAGGGAAGGGAGGGGTTCGTGAAGCTTTCTTT.

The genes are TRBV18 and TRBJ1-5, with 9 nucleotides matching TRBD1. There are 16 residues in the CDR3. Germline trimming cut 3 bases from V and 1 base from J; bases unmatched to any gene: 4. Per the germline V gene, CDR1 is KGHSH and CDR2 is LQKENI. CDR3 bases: TGTGCCAGCTCACCTGACGACAGGGGGAGCAATCAGCCCCAGCATTTT. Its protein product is CASSPDDRGSNQPQHF.

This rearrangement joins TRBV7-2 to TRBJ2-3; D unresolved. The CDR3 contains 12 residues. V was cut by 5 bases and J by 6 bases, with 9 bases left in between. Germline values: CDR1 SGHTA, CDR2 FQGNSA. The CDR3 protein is CASSGPEDTQYF. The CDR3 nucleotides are TGTGCCAGCAGCGGACCGGAGGATACGCAGTATTTT.

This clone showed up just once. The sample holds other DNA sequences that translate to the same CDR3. The CDR3 DNA follows: TGTGCCAGCAGTGTCCACTCCTACGAGCAGTACTTC. This translates into CASSVHSYEQYF. This chain joins TRBV6-1 and TRBJ2-7; D is unclear. V lost 4 bases and J lost 0, with 4 bases in between. Germline lookup yields CDR1 MNHNS and CDR2 SASEGT. This CDR3 contains 12 residues.

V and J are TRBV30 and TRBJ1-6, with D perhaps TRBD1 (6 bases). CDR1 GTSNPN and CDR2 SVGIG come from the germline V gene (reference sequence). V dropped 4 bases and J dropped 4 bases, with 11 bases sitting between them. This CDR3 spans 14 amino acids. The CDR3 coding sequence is TGTGCCTGGAAACAGGGATTATATAATTCACCCCTCCACTTT. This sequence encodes CAWKQGLYNSPLHF.

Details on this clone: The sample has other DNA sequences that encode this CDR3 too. The chain's CDR3 is CASSLAAGSPYGYTF. CDR3 nucleotides: TGTGCCAGCAGCTTAGCTGCAGGGTCACCTTATGGCTACACCTTC. The gene calls are TRBV7-9 and TRBJ1-2, with D possibly matching TRBD1 (5 bases). Deletions cut 0 bases from V and 5 bases from J, with 13 bases between. Germline loops: CDR1 SEHNR, CDR2 FQNEAQ (reference sequence). The CDR3 length is 15 residues.

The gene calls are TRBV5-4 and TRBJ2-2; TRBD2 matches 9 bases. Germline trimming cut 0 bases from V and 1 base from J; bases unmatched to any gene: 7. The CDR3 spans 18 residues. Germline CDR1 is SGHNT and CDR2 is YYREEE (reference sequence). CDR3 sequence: CASSLARLAGMNTGELFF. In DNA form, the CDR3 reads TGTGCCAGCAGCTTGGCTCGGCTAGCGGGGATGAACACCGGGGAGCTGTTTTTT.

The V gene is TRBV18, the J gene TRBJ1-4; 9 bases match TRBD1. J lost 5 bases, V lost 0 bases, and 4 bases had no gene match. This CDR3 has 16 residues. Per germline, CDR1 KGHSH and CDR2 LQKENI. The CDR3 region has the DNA TGTGCCAGCTCACCACCGAATGGACAGGGGAATGAAAAACTGTTTTTT. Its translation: CASSPPNGQGNEKLFF.

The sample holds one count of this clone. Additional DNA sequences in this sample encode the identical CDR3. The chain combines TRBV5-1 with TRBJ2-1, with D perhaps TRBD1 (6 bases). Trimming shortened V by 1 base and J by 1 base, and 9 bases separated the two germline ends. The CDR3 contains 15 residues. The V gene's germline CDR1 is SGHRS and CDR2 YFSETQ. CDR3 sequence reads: CASSLRQGSYNEQFF. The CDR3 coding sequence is TGCGCCAGCAGCTTGAGGCAGGGGTCCTACAATGAGCAGTTCTTC. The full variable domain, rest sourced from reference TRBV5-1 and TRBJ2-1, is KAGVTQTPRYLIKTRGQQVTLSCSPISGHRSVSWYQQTPGQGLQFLFEYFSETQRNKGNFPGRFSGRQFSNSRSEMNVSTLELGDSALYLCASSLRQGSYNEQFFGPGTRLTVL.

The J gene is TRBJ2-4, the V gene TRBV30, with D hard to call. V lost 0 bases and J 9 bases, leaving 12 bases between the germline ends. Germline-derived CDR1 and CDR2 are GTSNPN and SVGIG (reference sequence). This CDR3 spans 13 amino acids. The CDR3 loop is CAWSVAQLGIQYF. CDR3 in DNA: TGTGCCTGGAGTGTAGCGCAGTTGGGCATTCAGTACTTC.

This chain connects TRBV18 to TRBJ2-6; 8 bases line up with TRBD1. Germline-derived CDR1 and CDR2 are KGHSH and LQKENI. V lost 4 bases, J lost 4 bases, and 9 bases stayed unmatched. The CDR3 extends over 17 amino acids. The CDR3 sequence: CASSLFGQGTGANVLTF. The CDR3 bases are TGTGCCAGCTCACTATTCGGACAGGGCACCGGGGCCAACGTCCTGACTTTC.

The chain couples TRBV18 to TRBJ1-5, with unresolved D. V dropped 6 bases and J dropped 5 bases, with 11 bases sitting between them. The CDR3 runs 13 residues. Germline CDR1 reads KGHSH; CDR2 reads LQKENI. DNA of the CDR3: TGTGCCAGCTCTCAAGGGTTGGATCAGCCCCAGCATTTT. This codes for CASSQGLDQPQHF.

CDR3 DNA sequence: TGTGCCTGGAGTGTAGGAAGGGCTTTGGGTGAGCAGTACTTC. Protein: CAWSVGRALGEQYF. The chain recombines TRBV30 with TRBJ2-7, with D uncertain. The CDR3 sequence is 14 residues long. Trimming cost V 0 bases and J 7 bases, with 16 bases left between them. CDR1 is GTSNPN and CDR2 is SVGIG in the germline V gene (reference sequence).

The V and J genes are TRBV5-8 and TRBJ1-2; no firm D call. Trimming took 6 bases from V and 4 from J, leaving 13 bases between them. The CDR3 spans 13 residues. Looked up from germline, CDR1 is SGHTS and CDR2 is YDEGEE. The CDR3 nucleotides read TGTGCCAGCAACCCTGGCGAGGGCTATGGCTACACCTTC. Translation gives CASNPGEGYGYTF.

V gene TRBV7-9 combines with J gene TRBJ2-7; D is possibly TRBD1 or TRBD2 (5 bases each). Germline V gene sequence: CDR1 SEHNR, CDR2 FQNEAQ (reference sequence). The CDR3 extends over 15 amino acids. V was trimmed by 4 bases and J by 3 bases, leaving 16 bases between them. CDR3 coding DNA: TGTGCCAGCAGCTACGTTCCGGGACCGGGCTACGAGCAGTACTTC. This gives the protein CASSYVPGPGYEQYF.

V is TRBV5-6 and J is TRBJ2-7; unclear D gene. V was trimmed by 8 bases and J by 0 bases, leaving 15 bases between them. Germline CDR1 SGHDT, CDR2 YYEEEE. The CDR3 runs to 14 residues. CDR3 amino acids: CASEKQSSSYEQYF. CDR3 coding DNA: TGTGCCAGTGAGAAGCAGTCCAGCTCCTACGAGCAGTACTTC.

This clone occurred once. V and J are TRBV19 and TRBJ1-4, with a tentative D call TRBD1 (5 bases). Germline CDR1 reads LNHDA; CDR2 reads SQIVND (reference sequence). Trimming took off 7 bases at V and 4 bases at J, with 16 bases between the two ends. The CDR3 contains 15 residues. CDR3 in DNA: TGTGCCAGTAAGGAAAGGGGCGGTGGTAATGAAAAACTGTTTTTT. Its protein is CASKERGGGNEKLFF.

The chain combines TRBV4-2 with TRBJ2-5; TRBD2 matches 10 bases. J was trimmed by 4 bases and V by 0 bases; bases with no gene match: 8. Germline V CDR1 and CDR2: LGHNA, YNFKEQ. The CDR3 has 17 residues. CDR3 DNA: TGTGCCAGCAGCCAAGATGGGGGACTAGCGCGGGGAGAGACCCAGTACTTC. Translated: CASSQDGGLARGETQYF.

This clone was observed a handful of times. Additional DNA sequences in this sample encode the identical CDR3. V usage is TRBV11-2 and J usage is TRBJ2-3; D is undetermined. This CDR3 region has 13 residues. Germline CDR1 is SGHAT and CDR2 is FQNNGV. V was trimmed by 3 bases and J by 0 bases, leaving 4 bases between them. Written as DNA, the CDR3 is TGTGCCAGCAGCTTTTCTAGCACAGATACGCAGTATTTT. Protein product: CASSFSSTDTQYF.

CDR3 residues: CATSPGTSQETQYF. The CDR3 coding sequence is TGTGCCACCAGCCCGGGGACTAGCCAAGAGACCCAGTACTTC. The rearrangement uses TRBV15 and TRBJ2-5; 8 bases align to TRBD2. This CDR3 comprises 14 residues. The V segment lost 5 bases and the J segment 1 base; nucleotides outside the gene matches: 3. The germline V gene encodes CDR1 LNHNV and CDR2 YYDKDF (reference sequence).

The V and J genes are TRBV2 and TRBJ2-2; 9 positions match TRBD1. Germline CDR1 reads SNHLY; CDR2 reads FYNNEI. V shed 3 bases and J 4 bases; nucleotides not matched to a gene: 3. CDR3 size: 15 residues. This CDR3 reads CASSERGQGTGELFF. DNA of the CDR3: TGTGCCAGCAGTGAGAGGGGACAGGGCACCGGGGAGCTGTTTTTT.

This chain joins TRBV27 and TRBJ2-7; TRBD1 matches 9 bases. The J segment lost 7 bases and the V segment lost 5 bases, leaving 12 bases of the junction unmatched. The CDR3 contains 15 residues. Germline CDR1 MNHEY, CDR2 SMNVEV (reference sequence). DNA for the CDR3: TGTGCCAGCAGTAACAGGGGACAGGGCAGGAGGGAGCAGTACTTC. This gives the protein CASSNRGQGRREQYF.

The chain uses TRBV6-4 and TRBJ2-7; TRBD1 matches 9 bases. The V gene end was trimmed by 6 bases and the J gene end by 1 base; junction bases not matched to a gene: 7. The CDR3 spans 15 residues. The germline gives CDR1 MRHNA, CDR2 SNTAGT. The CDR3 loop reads CASRKRDRVSYEQYF. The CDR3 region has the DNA TGTGCCAGCAGGAAACGGGACAGGGTGTCCTACGAGCAGTACTTC.

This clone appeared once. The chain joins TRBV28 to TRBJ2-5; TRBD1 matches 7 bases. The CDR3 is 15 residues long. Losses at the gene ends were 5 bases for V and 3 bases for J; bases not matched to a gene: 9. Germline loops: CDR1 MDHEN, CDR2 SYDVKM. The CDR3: CASSPTGVYEETQYF. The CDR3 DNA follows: TGTGCCAGCAGTCCCACAGGGGTTTATGAAGAGACCCAGTACTTC.

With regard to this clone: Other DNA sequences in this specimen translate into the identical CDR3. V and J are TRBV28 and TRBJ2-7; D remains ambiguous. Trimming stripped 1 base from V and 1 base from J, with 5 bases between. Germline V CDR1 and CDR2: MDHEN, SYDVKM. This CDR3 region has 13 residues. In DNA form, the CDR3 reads TGTGCCAGCAGTTTATCCCTTTCCTACGAGCAGTACTTC. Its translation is CASSLSLSYEQYF.

The CDR3 coding sequence is TGTGCCAGCAGCCCCTTAGGGGCAACTAATGAAAAACTGTTTTTT. Protein: CASSPLGATNEKLFF. The J gene is TRBJ1-4, the V gene TRBV6-5, with D possibly TRBD1 on 5 matching bases. Germline V CDR1 and CDR2: MNHEY, SVGAGI. The germline V and J ends were trimmed by 6 bases and 0 bases, with 11 bases remaining between them. The CDR3 consists of 15 residues.

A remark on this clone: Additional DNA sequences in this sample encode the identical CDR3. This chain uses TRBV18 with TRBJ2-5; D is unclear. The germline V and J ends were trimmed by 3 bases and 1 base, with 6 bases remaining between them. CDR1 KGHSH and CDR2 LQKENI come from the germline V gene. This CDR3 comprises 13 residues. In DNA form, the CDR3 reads TGTGCCAGCTCACCGCCCGTCCAAGAGACCCAGTACTTC. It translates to CASSPPVQETQYF.

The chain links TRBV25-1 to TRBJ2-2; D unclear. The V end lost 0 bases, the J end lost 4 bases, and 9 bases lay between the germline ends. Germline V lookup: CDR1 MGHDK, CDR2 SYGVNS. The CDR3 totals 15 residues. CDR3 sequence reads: CASSEYWQVTGELFF. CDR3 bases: TGTGCCAGCAGTGAATATTGGCAGGTCACCGGGGAGCTGTTTTTT.

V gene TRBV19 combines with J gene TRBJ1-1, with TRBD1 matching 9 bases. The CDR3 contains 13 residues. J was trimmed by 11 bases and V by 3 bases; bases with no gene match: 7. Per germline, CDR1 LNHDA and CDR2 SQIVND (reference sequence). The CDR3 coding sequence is TGTGCCAGTAGTATGAGGGACAGGGTGGTGGCTTTCTTT. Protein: CASSMRDRVVAFF.

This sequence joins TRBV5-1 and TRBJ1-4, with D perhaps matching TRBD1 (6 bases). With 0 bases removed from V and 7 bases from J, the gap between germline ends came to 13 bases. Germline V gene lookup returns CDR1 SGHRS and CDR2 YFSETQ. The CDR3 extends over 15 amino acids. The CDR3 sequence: CASSLAGGGSEKLFF. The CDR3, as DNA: TGCGCCAGCAGCTTGGCTGGGGGCGGGAGTGAAAAACTGTTTTTT.

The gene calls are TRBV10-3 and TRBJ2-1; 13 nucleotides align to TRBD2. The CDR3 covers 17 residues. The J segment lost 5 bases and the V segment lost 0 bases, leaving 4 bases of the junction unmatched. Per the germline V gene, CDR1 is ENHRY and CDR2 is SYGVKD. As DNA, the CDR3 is TGTGCCATCAGTGAGTCGCCAGGACTAGCGGGAGACAATGAGCAGTTCTTC. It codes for CAISESPGLAGDNEQFF.